This entry lists 32 T cell receptor beta chains sequenced from one sample in a study of T cell responses to AZD1222 COVID-19 vaccine. This table comes from immunoSEQ multiplex PCR, and its TCRdb copy is limited to in-frame clones, with some not included. The sample has around 80,000 clones; roughly 88% are singletons. Sequenced here: peripheral blood, sampled 28 days after the second AZD1222 dose. These receptors were obtained from an adult who received the AZD1222 COVID-19 vaccine.

V is TRBV7-9 and J is TRBJ1-6; D is perhaps TRBD1 (5 bases). The V and J ends lost 1 base and 8 bases respectively, with 6 bases between them. The CDR3 has 13 residues. CDR1 is SEHNR and CDR2 is FQNEAQ in the germline V gene (reference sequence). In nucleotides, the CDR3 is TGTGCCAGCAGCTTAGAAGGGGATTCACCCCTCCACTTT. Its protein is CASSLEGDSPLHF.

This clone was observed once. This sequence joins TRBV19 and TRBJ2-5, with D uncertain. Looked up from germline, CDR1 is LNHDA and CDR2 is SQIVND (reference sequence). V gave up 5 bases and J gave up 5 bases, with 9 bases separating them. CDR3 length: 12 amino acids. CDR3 sequence (DNA): TGTGCCAGTAGTTTTCGGTCGGAGACCCAGTACTTC. Its protein product is CASSFRSETQYF.

The rearrangement uses TRBV28 and TRBJ1-6; 9 bases are shared with TRBD1. The J segment lost 7 bases and the V segment lost 5 bases, leaving 6 bases of the junction unmatched. The CDR3 is made up of 15 amino acids. The V gene's germline CDR1 is MDHEN and CDR2 SYDVKM. The CDR3 protein is CASSDGTGSNSPLHF. The CDR3 DNA sequence: TGTGCCAGCAGTGACGGGACAGGGAGCAATTCACCCCTCCACTTT.

The genes are TRBV28 and TRBJ1-3, with D possibly TRBD1 on 6 matching bases. CDR3 length: 15 amino acids. Germline V gene sequence: CDR1 MDHEN, CDR2 SYDVKM. The ends were cut back, 5 bases at V and 4 bases at J, with 15 bases in the middle. CDR3 in DNA: TGTGCCAGCAGTCAATTACAGGGAGGGGGAAACACCATATATTTT. Residues: CASSQLQGGGNTIYF.

This clone was recorded once. The chain employs TRBV7-2 and TRBJ2-7; a weak D match, TRBD1 (6 bases). V lost 4 bases and J 2 bases, leaving 12 bases between the germline ends. Germline loops: CDR1 SGHTA, CDR2 FQGNSA. The CDR3 has 14 amino acids. The CDR3 sequence is CASSWGRGPYEQYF. The DNA of the CDR3 is TGTGCCAGCAGCTGGGGCAGGGGCCCCTACGAGCAGTACTTC.

Notes on this clone: Sequence at one end of the junction differs from germline and may be a read error. The chain joins TRBV19 to TRBJ2-3; 9 positions agree with TRBD1. Germline V gives CDR1 LNHDA, CDR2 SQIVND (reference sequence). The CDR3 contains 15 residues. CDR3 in amino acids: CASSIDRMDRGLQIF. Written as DNA, the CDR3 is TGTGCCAGTAGTATAGATCGGATGGACAGGGGTCTTCAAATTTTT.

The chain carries TRBV18 and TRBJ1-2; D call uncertain. V was trimmed by 3 bases and J by 5 bases, leaving 16 bases between them. CDR1 is KGHSH and CDR2 is LQKENI in the germline V gene. The CDR3 extends over 15 amino acids. The CDR3 region is CASSPGASFVYGYTF. CDR3 DNA sequence: TGTGCCAGCTCACCTGGTGCGTCCTTTGTGTATGGCTACACCTTC.

The chain carries TRBV7-9 and TRBJ2-5; 8 nucleotides align to TRBD2. This CDR3 contains 15 residues. V lost 1 base and J lost 2; bases outside the gene matches: 3. CDR1 SEHNR and CDR2 FQNEAQ come from the germline V gene (reference sequence). CDR3 protein: CASSLVVAGQETQYF. Here the CDR3 DNA reads TGTGCCAGCAGCTTAGTGGTAGCGGGACAAGAGACCCAGTACTTC.

V is TRBV6-5 and J is TRBJ2-7; TRBD1 aligns across 9 bases. The CDR3 spans 16 residues. Trimming at V came to 0 bases and at J to 4 bases, leaving 7 bases not matched to a gene. Germline CDR1 is MNHEY and CDR2 is SVGAGI. The DNA of the CDR3 is TGTGCCAGCAGTTACTCGAGCGGGACAGGGAGGTACGAGCAGTACTTC. Its translation: CASSYSSGTGRYEQYF.

The V call is TRBV18, the J call TRBJ1-4, with D maybe TRBD1 (6 bases). Germline CDR1 reads KGHSH; CDR2 reads LQKENI. The length of the CDR3 is 15 residues. The V and J ends lost 2 bases and 3 bases respectively, with 10 bases between them. CDR3 protein: CASSPRGEANEKLFF. CDR3 DNA sequence: TGTGCCAGCTCACCAAGGGGGGAAGCTAATGAAAAACTGTTTTTT.

This clone was detected only a few times. CDR3 sequence: CASQSGGLGEETQYF. CDR3 DNA: TGTGCCAGCCAGAGCGGGGGGCTTGGTGAAGAGACCCAGTACTTC. The chain combines TRBV6-5 with TRBJ2-5; the match to TRBD2 covers 9 bases. Trimming took 8 bases from V and 3 from J; bases not matched to a gene: 10. Germline values: CDR1 MNHEY, CDR2 SVGAGI. The CDR3 sequence is 15 residues long.

The rearrangement uses TRBV21-1 and TRBJ1-6. TRBV21-1 is assigned pseudogene status. The length of the CDR3 is 18 residues. CDR3 DNA: TGTGCCAGCAGCAAAGGAGAGCCGGGGTTCTCCTATAATTCACCCCTCCACTTT. The encoded protein is CASSKGEPGFSYNSPLHF.

V usage is TRBV27 and J usage is TRBJ1-1; no clear D gene. The CDR3 loop spans 13 amino acids. V was trimmed by 4 bases and J by 3 bases, leaving 9 bases between them. From germline, CDR1 is MNHEY and CDR2 SMNVEV (reference sequence). CDR3 sequence: CASSYRVHTEAFF. CDR3 nucleotides: TGTGCCAGCAGTTATAGAGTTCACACTGAAGCTTTCTTT.

The V call is TRBV27, the J call TRBJ1-4; D unresolved. The CDR3 sequence is 16 residues long. V dropped 3 bases and J dropped 0 bases, with 11 bases sitting between them. The germline V gene encodes CDR1 MNHEY and CDR2 SMNVEV (reference sequence). CDR3 loop: CASSFRPGTTNEKLFF. The CDR3, as DNA: TGTGCCAGCAGTTTTCGCCCCGGTACAACTAATGAAAAACTGTTTTTT.

The CDR3 DNA reads TGTGCCAGCAGCTACCTCAACGAAGCTTTCTTT. Protein product: CASSYLNEAFF. V gene TRBV7-9 combines with J gene TRBJ1-1; D uncertain. Germline V lookup: CDR1 SEHNR, CDR2 FQNEAQ (reference sequence). Trimming pared 4 bases from V and 8 bases from J, leaving 8 bases between. CDR3 length: 11 amino acids. The full variable domain, its missing parts supplied by reference TRBV7-9 and TRBJ1-1, is DTGVSQNPRHKITKRGQNVTFRCDPISEHNRLYWYRQTLGQGPEFLTYFQNEAQLEKSRLLSDRFSAERPKGSFSTLEIQRTEQGDSAMYLCASSYLNEAFFGQGTRLTVV.

The J gene is TRBJ1-6, the V gene TRBV18; D possibly corresponds to TRBD1 (5 bases). CDR1 is KGHSH and CDR2 is LQKENI in the germline V gene. Trimming removed 3 bases from V and 8 bases from J, with 11 bases in between. There are 14 residues in the CDR3. This CDR3 reads CASSPSQVDSPLHF. The CDR3 DNA is TGTGCCAGCTCACCCTCACAGGTTGATTCACCCCTCCACTTT.

The chain uses TRBV2 and TRBJ1-2; D is undetermined. This CDR3 region has 13 residues. V lost 2 bases to trimming and J lost 1 base, with 5 bases between them. CDR1 is SNHLY and CDR2 is FYNNEI in the germline V gene. The CDR3, as DNA: TGTGCCAGCAGTGAACCCAGTAACTATGGCTACACCTTC. As protein: CASSEPSNYGYTF. Filled out from reference TRBV2 and TRBJ1-2, the complete variable domain reads EPEVTQTPSHQVTQMGQEVILRCVPISNHLYFYWYRQILGQKVEFLVSFYNNEISEKSEIFDDQFSVERPDGSNFTLKIRSTKLEDSAMYFCASSEPSNYGYTFGSGTRLTVV.

The rearrangement joins TRBV25-1 to TRBJ1-4, with D perhaps matching TRBD1 (6 bases). The germline gives CDR1 MGHDK, CDR2 SYGVNS. This CDR3 has 15 residues. Trimming removed 2 bases from V and 5 bases from J, with 12 bases in between. As DNA, the CDR3 is TGTGCCAGCAGTGAAGAGGGGGGCAAGAATGAAAAACTGTTTTTT. Translated: CASSEEGGKNEKLFF. The whole variable domain, remainder taken from reference TRBV25-1 and TRBJ1-4, is EADIYQTPRYLVIGTGKKITLECSQTMGHDKMYWYQQDPGMELHLIHYSYGVNSTEKGDLSSESTVSRIRTEHFPLTLESARPSHTSQYLCASSEEGGKNEKLFFGSGTQLSVL.

The CDR3 DNA reads TGTGCCAGCAGCCACATATATTACAGGGGTCACTCTGGAAACACCATATATTTT. Protein: CASSHIYYRGHSGNTIYF. V gene TRBV3-1 (or the pseudogene TRBV3-2) combines with J gene TRBJ1-3, with TRBD1 identical over 7 bases. V lost 3 bases, J lost 0 bases, and 11 bases stayed unmatched. The CDR3 loop spans 18 amino acids. The V gene's germline CDR1 is LGHDT and CDR2 YNNKEL (reference sequence).

The chain recombines TRBV4-2 with TRBJ1-2; possible D gene TRBD1, 5 bases. CDR1 is LGHNA, CDR2 YNFKEQ, per germline. V lost 0 bases, J lost 8 bases, and 13 bases lay in between. The CDR3 consists of 14 residues. The CDR3 region is CASSQDERGRGYTF. In DNA form, the CDR3 reads TGTGCCAGCAGCCAAGATGAGAGGGGACGAGGCTACACCTTC.

The rearrangement links TRBV12-5 to TRBJ2-3, with TRBD1 identical over 7 bases. The trim removed 1 base at V and 4 bases at J, leaving 2 bases unmatched. The CDR3 spans 14 residues. Germline CDR1 LGHNT, CDR2 FRNRAP. The CDR3 here is CASGLGTGADTQYF. In DNA form, the CDR3 reads TGTGCTAGTGGTTTGGGAACAGGGGCAGATACGCAGTATTTT. Based on the CDR3 plus reference TRBV12-5 and TRBJ2-3, the full variable domain is DARVTQTPRHKVTEMGQEVTMRCQPILGHNTVFWYRQTMMQGLELLAYFRNRAPLDDSGMPKDRFSAEMPDATLATLKIQPSEPRDSAVYFCASGLGTGADTQYFGPGTRLTVL.

This clone occurred a few times. The chain combines TRBV7-2 with TRBJ2-3; D unresolved. Germline CDR1 SGHTA, CDR2 FQGNSA. CDR3 size: 14 residues. Trimming pared 3 bases from V and 3 bases from J, leaving 10 bases between. The CDR3 is CASSFPWMTDTQYF. Here the CDR3 DNA reads TGTGCCAGCAGCTTTCCCTGGATGACAGATACGCAGTATTTT.

This sequence joins TRBV19 and TRBJ1-5; D remains ambiguous. Germline values: CDR1 LNHDA, CDR2 SQIVND (reference sequence). The CDR3 contains 15 residues. Trimming cost V 5 bases and J 6 bases, with 17 bases left between them. The CDR3 region is CASSPWSGERQPQHF. The CDR3 region has the DNA TGTGCCAGTAGTCCGTGGTCCGGTGAGCGTCAGCCCCAGCATTTT.

V is TRBV7-3 and J is TRBJ1-1; D not resolved. V lost 0 bases to trimming and J lost 4 bases, with 6 bases between them. CDR3 length: 13 amino acids. Germline loops: CDR1 SGHTA, CDR2 FQGTGA. This CDR3 reads CASSLTWGTEAFF. As DNA, the CDR3 is TGTGCCAGCAGCTTAACCTGGGGCACTGAAGCTTTCTTT.

This chain uses TRBV6-1 with TRBJ1-5, with D hard to call. In germline, CDR1 is MNHNS, CDR2 SASEGT. CDR3 size: 11 residues. V lost 3 bases and J 11 bases, leaving 8 bases between the germline ends. The CDR3 protein is CASSEVSAQHF. The CDR3 DNA is TGTGCCAGCAGTGAGGTTAGCGCCCAGCATTTT.

This clone turned up a few times. The chain joins TRBV2 to TRBJ1-6; D perhaps matches TRBD1 (5 bases). CDR3 length: 15 residues. Trimming removed 3 bases at V and 8 bases at J, with 14 bases between. The germline CDR1 and CDR2 sequences are SNHLY and FYNNEI. Written as DNA, the CDR3 is TGTGCCAGCAGTGATTTGGGGCTTTTGTATTCACCCCTCCACTTT. The encoded protein is CASSDLGLLYSPLHF.

V and J are TRBV10-3 and TRBJ1-3; 9 bases align to TRBD1. V trimming: 4 bases; J trimming: 1 base; junction bases outside the gene matches: 2. Germline V gene lookup returns CDR1 ENHRY and CDR2 SYGVKD. CDR3 length: 15 amino acids. The CDR3, as DNA: TGTGCCATCAGTGGTGGGACAGGGTCTGGAAACACCATATATTTT. It specifies CAISGGTGSGNTIYF.

The chain carries TRBV30 and TRBJ2-7; D might be TRBD2 (5 bases). This CDR3 is built from 11 residues. Trimming cost V 4 bases and J 5 bases, with 9 bases left between them. Germline assignment: CDR1 GTSNPN and CDR2 SVGIG (reference sequence). The CDR3 loop reads CAWTRGNEQYF. The CDR3 region has the DNA TGTGCCTGGACCCGAGGGAACGAGCAGTACTTC.

The rearrangement joins TRBV11-2 to TRBJ2-5; TRBD1 matches 7 bases. Trimming cost V 5 bases and J 3 bases; bases outside gene matches: 6. Germline-derived CDR1 and CDR2 are SGHAT and FQNNGV. This CDR3 spans 14 amino acids. The CDR3 DNA is TGTGCCAGCAGCGGACCGGGACAGAAAGAGACCCAGTACTTC. Translating it yields CASSGPGQKETQYF. The entire variable domain, with the rest obtained from reference TRBV11-2 and TRBJ2-5, is as follows: EAGVAQSPRYKIIEKRQSVAFWCNPISGHATLYWYQQILGQGPKLLIQFQNNGVVDDSQLPKDRFSAERLKGVDSTLKIQPAKLEDSAVYLCASSGPGQKETQYFGPGTRLLVL.

CDR3 sequence reads: CASSILAGESYNEQFF. CDR3 in DNA: TGTGCCAGCAGTATACTAGCGGGGGAGTCCTACAATGAGCAGTTCTTC. The J gene is TRBJ2-1, the V gene TRBV6-6, with 11 nucleotides matching TRBD2. V dropped 5 bases and J dropped 1; count of bases not matched to a gene: 4. Germline CDR1 reads MNHNY; CDR2 reads SVGAGI (reference sequence). The CDR3 sequence is 16 residues long.

This chain joins TRBV5-6 and TRBJ1-2, with D possibly being TRBD1 (6 bases). Trimming removed 4 bases from V and 5 bases from J, with 21 bases in between. Germline V gives CDR1 SGHDT, CDR2 YYEEEE. The CDR3 runs to 16 residues. The CDR3 protein is CASSLQGGGGHYGYTF. CDR3 coding DNA: TGTGCCAGCAGCCTCCAGGGCGGGGGCGGTCATTATGGCTACACCTTC.

This clone was seen just once. The chain recombines TRBV3-1 (or the pseudogene TRBV3-2) with TRBJ2-5; TRBD2 is a possible D gene (6 bases). The CDR3 is 15 residues long. Looked up from germline, CDR1 is LGHDT and CDR2 is YNNKEL (reference sequence). V was trimmed by 0 bases and J by 5 bases, leaving 13 bases between them. The CDR3: CASSQDPGEAETQYF. Here the CDR3 DNA reads TGTGCCAGCAGCCAAGACCCGGGGGAGGCCGAGACCCAGTACTTC.